This record covers a single T cell receptor (beta chain). A few counts support this clone. Its antigen is currently not known. Base-call qualities are not available, and no considerably larger clone is one nucleotide away. The data stem from a study of beta chain features in type 1 diabetes (dated 2018 in TCRdb). General notes on the study: Mean age, gender distribution, total cell number and subset yield did not differ between patients and healthy donors. A total of 107,917,701 sorted cells were examined across all samples, and RNA yield correlated strongly with the number of cells per subset. The study compared TCRB repertoires of sorted circulating CD4+ T cell subsets between recently diagnosed type 1 diabetes patients and matched healthy donors. Naive and central memory subsets were obtained from all 30 or so donors, but regulatory and stem cell-like memory subsets were isolated from only 8 patients and roughly eight healthy donors. Paper-wide results and their limitations: PCR may preferentially amplify shorter templates, but because patient and control samples were amplified and corrected together, any resulting skew would affect both groups equally. In all four CD4+ subsets, TCRB CDR3 length was moderately but significantly shorter in type 1 diabetes patients. Fewer insertions and more nucleotide deletions at VDJ recombination sites were observed in patients with type 1 diabetes, implying thymic rearrangement abnormalities. Naive, central memory and regulatory TCRB repertoires appeared to be more similar among patients than among healthy donors. HLA sub-analyses involved small numbers of individuals, so any influence of HLA type on TCRB rearrangement remained unresolved. Because cDNA was sequenced instead of genomic DNA, activated cells with high expression could be over-represented, although the groups did not differ in activation or CD3 levels.

Each donor gave one peripheral blood draw, about 100 mL on average, collected into heparinised tubes. Using a panel that included CD45RO, CCR7, CD25, CD127, CD95 and CD27, naive, central memory, regulatory and stem cell-like memory CD4+ T cells were sorted on a BD FACSAria II. Every sorted population had a purity above 95%. PBMCs were separated immediately by Lymphoprep density gradient centrifugation and were stained directly, without being cultured. So that batch effects would be minimized, each experiment stained and sorted samples in pairs, pairing one healthy donor with one patient. V ends up 6 bases short and J 2 bases short, with an unmatched junction base count of 12. The CDR3 runs 17 amino acids, cysteine and phenylalanine included. The CDR3 DNA has 51 bases and is translated from base 1. Reading the germline V gene gives CDR1 MGHDK and CDR2 SYGVNS. The entire isolated RNA was reverse transcribed using the High Capacity cDNA Reverse Transcription Kit, and thus expressed TCRB transcripts were sequenced. Deep immunoSEQ sequencing was performed on naive, central memory and regulatory T cell samples, with an average of around 3.4 million total reads per sample. Sorted cells were lysed in RLT buffer, and RNA was extracted using DNase-treated RNeasy Micro or Mini kits according to cell number. Each cell subset was processed on its own to prevent cross-contamination, while patient and healthy donor samples were processed together. Using the immunoSEQ multiplex PCR, TCRB sequences were amplified from cDNA into 87-bp fragments spanning the CDR3 region. Sequencing of the amplicons was done on the Illumina HiSeq platform. In the source study's methods: Synthetic template baselines were used to correct PCR bias computationally, reads within Hamming distance 2 were collapsed, and singletons that could not be merged were discarded. Reads were aligned against IMGT so that V, D and J genes, CDR3 length and insertions or deletions at six rearrangement sites could be assigned. Clonotype counts were normalized to sorted cell number within each subset before computing true diversity and Gini coefficients with the tcR R package. Repertoire sharing was quantified using the overlap coefficient calculated on TCRB nucleotide sequences. Out-of-frame TCRB sequences from naive cells were analyzed to stand in for the pre-selection repertoire. TCRdb took over this immuneACCESS table, retaining in-frame rearrangements with V and J assigned. Such tables are incomplete; in checked studies, under half of the missing clones stem from an unresolved V gene, and the remainder is unexplained. V and J calls and clone size are given by that table; D and trimming were obtained from the DNA. The sample table contains 350,000 to 400,000 clones; only one count was recorded for about 14% of them. Jointly, the top ten make up roughly 0.017% of the sample.

This TCR was recovered from a woman in her late teens or twenties in good health. Source material: naive CD4+ T cells from blood. The intended sense of this specimen's cell subset or site label: true naive CD4+ T cells. Recombination connected TRBV25-1 to TRBJ2-5, with TRBD1 matching 10 junction bases. CDR3 protein: CASSDNLGQGLQETQYF. The nucleotide sequence is given as TGTGCCAGCAGCGACAACCTGGGACAGGGGTTACAAGAGACCCAGTACTTC. Extended through the reference TRBV25-1 and TRBJ2-5 proteins, this CDR3 yields the full variable domain: EADIYQTPRYLVIGTGKKITLECSQTMGHDKMYWYQQDPGMELHLIHYSYGVNSTEKGDLSSESTVSRIRTEHFPLTLESARPSHTSQYLCASSDNLGQGLQETQYFGPGTRLLVL.